Listed below are T cell receptor beta chains from one sample, sequenced in a study of beta chain features in type 1 diabetes. TCRdb keeps only in-frame clones here, not all; method: immunoSEQ multiplex PCR. The data show 860,000 or so clones, about 17% seen once. The specimen sequenced was naive CD4+ T cells from blood. These receptors were obtained from a woman aged 18-29 years in good health. Each CDR3 is given with its conserved first and last residue. The D gene is left open where the match is weak. Only some rows state a clone size, as once, few, many or a class for expanded clones.

size	D	V	J	DNA	CDR3
few	TRBD1	TRBV29-1	TRBJ2-7	TGCAGCGTTGAAGAATGGACAGGGGGCGAGCAGTACTTC	CSVEEWTGGEQYF
few	TRBD1	TRBV10-3	TRBJ1-5	TGTGCCAGCAGACTGACAGGGTTGAACCAGCCCCAGCATTTT	CASRLTGLNQPQHF
few	NA	TRBV7-2	TRBJ2-3	TGTGCCAGCAGCTTAGTATCGACTACCAGCACAGATACGCAGTATTTT	CASSLVSTTSTDTQYF
NA	NA	TRBV11-2	TRBJ1-2	TGTGCCAGCAGCTTAGGTGCAGCGAGTAACTATGGCTACACCTTC	CASSLGAASNYGYTF
NA	NA	TRBV20-1	TRBJ2-1	TGCAGTGCCATAACTAGAGGCGAGCAGTTCTTC	CSAITRGEQFF
NA	TRBD1	TRBV19	TRBJ2-1	TGTGCCAGTAGGCCGGACAGGTCGAGCAATGAGCAGTTCTTC	CASRPDRSSNEQFF
few	TRBD2	TRBV4-3	TRBJ2-7	TGCGCCAGCAGCCAAGATCGGGGACTAGCGGGAGACGAGCAGTACTTC	CASSQDRGLAGDEQYF
few	NA	TRBV27	TRBJ2-5	TGTGCCAGCAGTCTCTCGCTAGTAAGGTCGGAGACCCAGTACTTC	CASSLSLVRSETQYF
NA	NA	TRBV20-1	TRBJ1-1	TGCAGTGCTACGGCACGGGAAGCTTTCTTT	CSATAREAFF
NA	NA	TRBV7-9	TRBJ2-7	TGTGCCAGCATGAAAGGGACGGATTCCGAGCAGTACTTC	CASMKGTDSEQYF
NA	NA	TRBV7-2	TRBJ2-7	TGTGCCAGCAGCTCCTCTCGGGGTCGCCCGGGCGAGCAGTACTTC	CASSSSRGRPGEQYF
NA	TRBD2	TRBV7-9	TRBJ2-7	TGTGCCAGCAGCTTAGAAGCTAGCGGGATGTGGGAGCAGTACTTC	CASSLEASGMWEQYF
NA	NA	TRBV28	TRBJ1-2	TGTGCCAGCAGTGATCCGGGACGTATGCTCTATGGCTACACCTTC	CASSDPGRMLYGYTF
NA	NA	TRBV28	TRBJ1-4	TGTGCCAGCAGTCCCGGACAATGGGAAAAACTGTTTTTT	CASSPGQWEKLFF
few	TRBD1	TRBV5-4	TRBJ2-6	TGTGCCAGCAGCGGGGGACAGGGACCTGGGGCCAACGTCCTGACTTTC	CASSGGQGPGANVLTF
NA	NA	TRBV5-1	TRBJ2-5	TGCGCCAGCGCACTTACCGGGACTCCCTTCGGGGAGACCCAGTACTTC	CASALTGTPFGETQYF
NA	TRBD2	TRBV5-4	TRBJ2-1	TGTGCCAGCTCCCCCGGACTAGCGGGACCCTACAATGAGCAGTTCTTC	CASSPGLAGPYNEQFF
few	TRBD1	TRBV5-1	TRBJ2-7	TGCGCCAGCAGCATACAGGGGCTCATAGACGAGCAGTACTTC	CASSIQGLIDEQYF
few	TRBD2	TRBV10-3	TRBJ2-2	TGTGCCATCAGTGTGAGAAGACTAGCGGGGGCCGGGGAGCTGTTTTTT	CAISVRRLAGAGELFF
NA	NA	TRBV7-9	TRBJ2-3	TGTGCCAGCAGCTTACCTGTAACAGATACGCAGTATTTT	CASSLPVTDTQYF
NA	NA	TRBV11-1	TRBJ1-1	TGTGCCAGCAGCTTAAGGCCGTACAACACTGAAGCTTTCTTT	CASSLRPYNTEAFF
few	TRBD1	TRBV10-3	TRBJ2-7	TGTGCCATCAGTGAGGGGACAGGGAACTACTACGAGCAGTACTTC	CAISEGTGNYYEQYF
few	NA	TRBV28	TRBJ1-4	TGTGCCAGCAGTCGACAGCGTAATGAAAAACTGTTTTTT	CASSRQRNEKLFF
NA	TRBD2	TRBV28	TRBJ2-1	TGTGCCACCGCGACTAGCGGGAGGGTCAGGATCTTC	CATATSGRVRIF
NA	TRBD2	TRBV28	TRBJ2-1	TGTGCCAGCAGTTTTCTCGGGGGTAGCGGGAGCTCCTACAATGAGCAGTTCTTC	CASSFLGGSGSSYNEQFF
NA	TRBD2	TRBV7-9	TRBJ2-7	TGTGCCAGCAGCAAAGGGACTAGCGGGAGCGGTTACGAGCAGTACTTC	CASSKGTSGSGYEQYF
NA	TRBD2	TRBV6-5	TRBJ2-7	TGTGCCAGCAGTTCACTAGCGGGAGTAGCCTACGAGCAGTACTTC	CASSSLAGVAYEQYF
NA	TRBD1	TRBV4-3	TRBJ2-1	TGCGCCAGCAGCTTTCAGGGGGTTCGGTCCGCCTACAATGAGCAGTTCTTC	CASSFQGVRSAYNEQFF
few	NA	TRBV19	TRBJ1-5	TGTGCCAGTAGTCGCGATTGGACAAACAATCAGCCCCAGCATTTT	CASSRDWTNNQPQHF
NA	TRBD1	TRBV10-3	TRBJ1-2	TGTGCCATCAGTACCCAGACAGGGAATGGCTACACCTTC	CAISTQTGNGYTF
NA	TRBD1	TRBV7-2	TRBJ1-4	TGTGCCAGCAGCACCCGGACAGGGGGTATTGAAAAACTGTTTTTT	CASSTRTGGIEKLFF
NA	TRBD1	TRBV15	TRBJ1-2	TGTGCCACCAGCAGAGGGGTGCAGGGGGCTTTCAGCGGCTACACCTTC	CATSRGVQGAFSGYTF
few	NA	TRBV19	TRBJ1-5	TGTGCCAGTAGTAACACAGGGCATGGCAATCAGCCCCAGCATTTT	CASSNTGHGNQPQHF
NA	NA	TRBV10-3	TRBJ1-3	TGTGCCATCACAGCACCGACGAAGTCTGGAAACACCATATATTTT	CAITAPTKSGNTIYF
NA	NA	TRBV18	TRBJ2-4	TGTGCCAGCTCACACACAGAATACAAAAACATTCAGTACTTC	CASSHTEYKNIQYF
few	TRBD2	TRBV28	TRBJ2-3	TGTGCCAGCAGTTCCCCGGGGGGAAGCACAGATACGCAGTATTTT	CASSSPGGSTDTQYF
NA	TRBD1	TRBV4-3	TRBJ1-4	TGCGCCAGCAGCCTCGAGCTTCTCCAAGACAGGGCTTTAAAACTGTTTTTT	CASSLELLQDRALKLFF
NA	NA	TRBV5-1	TRBJ2-5	TGCGCCAGCAGCTTGTCAGGTCCCCAAGAGACCCAGTACTTC	CASSLSGPQETQYF
few	TRBD2	TRBV5-1	TRBJ2-1	TGCGCCAGCAGCTTTTGGCTAGCGGATTACAATGAGCAGTTCTTC	CASSFWLADYNEQFF
NA	NA	TRBV7-9	TRBJ1-1	TGTGCCAGCAGCCCAACCTGGCGTTTGAACACTGAAGCTTTCTTT	CASSPTWRLNTEAFF
few	NA	TRBV7-9	TRBJ2-3	TGTGCCAGCAGTCATAATGGGTATACGCAGTATTTT	CASSHNGYTQYF
NA	TRBD2	TRBV7-9	TRBJ2-1	TGTGCCAGCAGCTTGGGCCTAGCGGACCGTAGGGATGAGCAGTTCTTC	CASSLGLADRRDEQFF
few	NA	TRBV28	TRBJ2-1	TGTGCCAGCAGTTTCCGAGGGACTCGACCCTACAATGAGCAGTTCTTC	CASSFRGTRPYNEQFF
few	TRBD2	TRBV28	TRBJ2-1	TGTGCCAGCAGTTTAGGGACTAGGGGCCTATACGTTGAGCAGTTCTTC	CASSLGTRGLYVEQFF
NA	NA	TRBV7-2	TRBJ2-5	TGTGCCAGCTCGGCCCGAGGGGACCAAGAGACCCAGTACTTC	CASSARGDQETQYF
NA	TRBD1	TRBV11-2	TRBJ2-5	TGTGCCAGCAGCTTAGAGGGCAGGGGGCCCCAAGAGACCCAGTACTTC	CASSLEGRGPQETQYF
NA	NA	TRBV6-5	TRBJ1-1	TGTGCCAGCAGTTACTTGGCGAGTAACACTGAAGCTTTCTTT	CASSYLASNTEAFF
NA	TRBD2	TRBV28	TRBJ2-7	TGTGCCAGCAGTTTAGTTGGCGGGGGCTACGAGCAGTACTTC	CASSLVGGGYEQYF
few	NA	TRBV5-1	TRBJ2-3	TGCGCCAGCGGCCTCCTGGGGGCTCAAGATACGCAGTATTTT	CASGLLGAQDTQYF
few	NA	TRBV7-2	TRBJ2-2	TGTGCCAGCAGCCCCGACACCGGGGAGCTGTTTTTT	CASSPDTGELFF
few	NA	TRBV28	TRBJ2-1	TGTGCCAGCAGTCATCAATGGTATGAGCAGTTCTTC	CASSHQWYEQFF
NA	NA	TRBV27	TRBJ2-2	TGTGCCAGCAGCGGGGGACAGAGCACCGGGGAGCTGTTTTTT	CASSGGQSTGELFF
few	NA	TRBV6-5	TRBJ2-7	TGTGCCAGCAGTTACTTCGGCGGGATAAGCGACGAGCAGTACTTC	CASSYFGGISDEQYF